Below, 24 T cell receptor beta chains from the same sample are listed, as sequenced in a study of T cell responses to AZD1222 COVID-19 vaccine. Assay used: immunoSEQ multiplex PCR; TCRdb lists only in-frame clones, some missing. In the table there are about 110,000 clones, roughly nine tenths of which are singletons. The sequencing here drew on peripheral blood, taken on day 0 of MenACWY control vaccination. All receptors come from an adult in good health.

The CDR3 sequence: CASSQDPTGGIEAFF. For the CDR3, the DNA is TGCGCCAGCAGCCAAGATCCGACAGGGGGCATTGAAGCTTTCTTT. The chain has TRBV4-1 and TRBJ1-1, with 10 bases lining up with TRBD1. Germline assignment: CDR1 MGHRA and CDR2 YSYEKL. The CDR3 consists of 15 residues. Trimming cost V 0 bases and J 7 bases; bases outside gene matches: 5.

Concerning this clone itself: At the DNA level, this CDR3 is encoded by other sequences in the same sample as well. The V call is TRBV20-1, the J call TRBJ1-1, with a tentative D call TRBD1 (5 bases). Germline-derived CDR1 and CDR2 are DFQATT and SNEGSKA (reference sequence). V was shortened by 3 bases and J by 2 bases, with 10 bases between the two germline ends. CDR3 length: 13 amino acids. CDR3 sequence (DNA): TGCAGTGCTAGTGGGGGGGTTAACACTGAAGCTTTCTTT. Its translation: CSASGGVNTEAFF.

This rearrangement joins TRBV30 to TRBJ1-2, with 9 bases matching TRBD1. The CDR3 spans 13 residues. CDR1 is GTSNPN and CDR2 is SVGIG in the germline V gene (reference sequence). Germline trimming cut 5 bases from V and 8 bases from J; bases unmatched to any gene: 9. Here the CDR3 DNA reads TGTGCCTGGGGGTTACAGGGGGCGCCGGGCTACACCTTC. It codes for CAWGLQGAPGYTF.

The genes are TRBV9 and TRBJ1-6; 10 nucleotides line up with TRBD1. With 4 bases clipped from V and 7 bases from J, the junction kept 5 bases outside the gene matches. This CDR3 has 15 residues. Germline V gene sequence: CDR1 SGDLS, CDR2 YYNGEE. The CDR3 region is CASSLGTGDNSPLHF. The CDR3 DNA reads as TGTGCCAGCAGCTTAGGGACAGGGGACAATTCACCCCTCCACTTT.

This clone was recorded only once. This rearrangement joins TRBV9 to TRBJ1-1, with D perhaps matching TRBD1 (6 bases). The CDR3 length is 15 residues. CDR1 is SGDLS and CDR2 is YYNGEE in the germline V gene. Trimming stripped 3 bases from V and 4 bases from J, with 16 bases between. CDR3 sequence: CASSASQGSFTEAFF. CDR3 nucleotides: TGTGCCAGCAGCGCTTCGCAGGGGTCCTTCACTGAAGCTTTCTTT.

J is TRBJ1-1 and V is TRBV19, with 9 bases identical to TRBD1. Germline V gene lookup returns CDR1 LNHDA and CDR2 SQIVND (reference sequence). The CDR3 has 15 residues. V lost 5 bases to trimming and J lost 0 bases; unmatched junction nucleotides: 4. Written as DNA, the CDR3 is TGTGCCAGTAGTCCCCGGACAGGGGTGAACACTGAAGCTTTCTTT. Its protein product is CASSPRTGVNTEAFF.

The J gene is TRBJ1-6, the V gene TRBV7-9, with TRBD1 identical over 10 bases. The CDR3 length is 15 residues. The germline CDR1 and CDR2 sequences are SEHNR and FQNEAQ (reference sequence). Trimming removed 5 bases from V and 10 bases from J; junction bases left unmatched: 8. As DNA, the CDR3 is TGTGCCAGCAGCCCCCCAGGACAGGGGGACTCACCCCTCCACTTT. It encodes CASSPPGQGDSPLHF.

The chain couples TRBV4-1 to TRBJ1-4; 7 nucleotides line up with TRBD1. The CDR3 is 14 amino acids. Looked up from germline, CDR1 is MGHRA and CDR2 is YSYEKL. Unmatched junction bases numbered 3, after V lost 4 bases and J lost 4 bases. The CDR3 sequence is CASSPTGDNEKLFF. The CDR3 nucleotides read TGCGCCAGCAGCCCAACAGGGGATAATGAAAAACTGTTTTTT.

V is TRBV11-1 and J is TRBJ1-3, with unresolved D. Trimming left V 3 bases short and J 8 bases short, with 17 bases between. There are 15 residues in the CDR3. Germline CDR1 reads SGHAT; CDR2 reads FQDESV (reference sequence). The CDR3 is CASSLRSSLGDTIYF. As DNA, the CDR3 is TGTGCCAGCAGCTTGAGAAGCTCCCTGGGAGACACCATATATTTT.

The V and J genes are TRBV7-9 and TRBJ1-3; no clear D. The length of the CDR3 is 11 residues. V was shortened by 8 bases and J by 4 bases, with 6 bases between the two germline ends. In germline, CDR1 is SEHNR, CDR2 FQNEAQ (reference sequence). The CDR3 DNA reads TGTGCCAGCGCCACCGGAAACACCATATATTTT. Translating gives CASATGNTIYF.

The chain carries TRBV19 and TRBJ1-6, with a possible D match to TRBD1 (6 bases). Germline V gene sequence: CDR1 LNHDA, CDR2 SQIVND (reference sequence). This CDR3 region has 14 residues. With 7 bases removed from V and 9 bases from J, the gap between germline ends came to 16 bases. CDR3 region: CASTRGFSGSPLHF. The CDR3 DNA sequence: TGTGCCAGTACCAGGGGTTTTAGCGGTTCACCCCTCCACTTT.

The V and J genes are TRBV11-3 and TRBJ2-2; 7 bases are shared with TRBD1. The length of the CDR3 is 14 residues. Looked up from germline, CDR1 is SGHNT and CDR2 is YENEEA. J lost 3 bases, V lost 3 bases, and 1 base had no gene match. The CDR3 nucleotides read TGTGCCAGCAGCTTCGACAGGGACACCGGGGAGCTGTTTTTT. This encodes CASSFDRDTGELFF.

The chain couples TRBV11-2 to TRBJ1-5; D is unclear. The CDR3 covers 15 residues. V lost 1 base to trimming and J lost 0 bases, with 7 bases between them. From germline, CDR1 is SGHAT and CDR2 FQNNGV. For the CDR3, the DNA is TGTGCCAGCAGCTTAGGCAGATATAGCAATCAGCCCCAGCATTTT. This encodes CASSLGRYSNQPQHF.

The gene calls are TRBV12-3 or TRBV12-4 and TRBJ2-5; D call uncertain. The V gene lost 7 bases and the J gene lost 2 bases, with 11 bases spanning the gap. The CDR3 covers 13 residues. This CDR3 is CASNTDGQETQYF. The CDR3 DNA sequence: TGTGCCAGCAATACCGACGGTCAAGAGACCCAGTACTTC.

The chain's CDR3 is CASRGPRTGINTEAFF. In DNA, the CDR3 is TGTGCCAGTAGGGGTCCCCGGACAGGTATAAACACTGAAGCTTTCTTT. The chain couples TRBV19 to TRBJ1-1; 7 nucleotides align to TRBD1. The CDR3 consists of 16 residues. Trimming cost V 6 bases and J 2 bases; bases outside gene matches: 12. Germline values: CDR1 LNHDA, CDR2 SQIVND (reference sequence).

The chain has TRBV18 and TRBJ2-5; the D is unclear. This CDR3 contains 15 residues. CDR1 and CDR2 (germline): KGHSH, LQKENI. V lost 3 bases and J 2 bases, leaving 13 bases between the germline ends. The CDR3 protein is CASSPVAMGQETQYF. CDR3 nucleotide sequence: TGTGCCAGCTCACCCGTAGCAATGGGACAAGAGACCCAGTACTTC.

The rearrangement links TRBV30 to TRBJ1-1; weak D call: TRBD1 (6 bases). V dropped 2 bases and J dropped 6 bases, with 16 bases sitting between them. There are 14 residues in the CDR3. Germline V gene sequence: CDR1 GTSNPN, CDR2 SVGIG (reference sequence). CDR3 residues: CAWSTSGGWAEAFF. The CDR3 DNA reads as TGTGCCTGGAGTACGTCGGGGGGCTGGGCTGAAGCTTTCTTT. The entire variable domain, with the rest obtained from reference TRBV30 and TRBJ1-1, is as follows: SQTIHQWPATLVQPVGSPLSLECTVEGTSNPNLYWYRQAAGRGLQLLFYSVGIGQISSEVPQNLSASRPQDRQFILSSKKLLLSDSGFYLCAWSTSGGWAEAFFGQGTRLTVV.

This chain's CDR3 is CASSHPAGSGKNIQYF. CDR3 in DNA: TGTGCCAGCAGCCACCCGGCCGGCAGTGGCAAAAACATTCAGTACTTC. The chain combines TRBV7-2 with TRBJ2-4, with no clear D. The V gene's germline CDR1 is SGHTA and CDR2 FQGNSA. The V end lost 5 bases, the J end lost 3 bases, and 17 bases lay between the germline ends. The CDR3 consists of 16 residues. The full variable domain, its missing parts supplied by reference TRBV7-2 and TRBJ2-4, is GAGVSQSPSNKVTEKGKDVELRCDPISGHTALYWYRQSLGQGLEFLIYFQGNSAPDKSGLPSDRFSAERTGGSVSTLTIQRTQQEDSAVYLCASSHPAGSGKNIQYFGAGTRLSVL.

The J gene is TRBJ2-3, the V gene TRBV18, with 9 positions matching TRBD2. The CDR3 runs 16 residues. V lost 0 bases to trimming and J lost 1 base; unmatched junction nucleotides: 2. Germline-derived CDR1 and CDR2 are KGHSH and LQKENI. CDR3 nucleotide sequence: TGTGCCAGCTCACCACCGACTAGCGGCGGCACAGATACGCAGTATTTT. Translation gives CASSPPTSGGTDTQYF.

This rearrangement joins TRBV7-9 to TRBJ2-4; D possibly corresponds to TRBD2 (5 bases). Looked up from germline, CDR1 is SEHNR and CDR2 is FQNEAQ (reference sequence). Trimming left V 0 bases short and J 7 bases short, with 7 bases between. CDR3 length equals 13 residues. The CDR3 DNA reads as TGTGCCAGCAGCTTAGCGGGGAGTAACATTCAGTACTTC. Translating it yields CASSLAGSNIQYF.

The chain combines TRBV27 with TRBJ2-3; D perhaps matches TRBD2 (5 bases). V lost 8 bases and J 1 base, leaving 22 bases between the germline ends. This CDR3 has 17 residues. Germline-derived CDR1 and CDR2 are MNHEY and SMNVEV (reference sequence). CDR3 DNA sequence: TGTGCCAGCGGACCTGGTTGGGCCCCCGGGGGCACAGATACGCAGTATTTT. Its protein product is CASGPGWAPGGTDTQYF.

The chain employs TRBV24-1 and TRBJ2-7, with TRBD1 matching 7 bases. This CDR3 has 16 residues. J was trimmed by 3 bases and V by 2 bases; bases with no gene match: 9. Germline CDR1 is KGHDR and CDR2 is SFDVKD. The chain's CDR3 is CATSDSKGAANYEQYF. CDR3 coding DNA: TGTGCCACCAGTGATTCTAAGGGGGCAGCTAACTACGAGCAGTACTTC.

The CDR3 reads CASSLGGADTQYF. CDR3 bases: TGTGCCAGCAGTTTAGGGGGGGCAGATACGCAGTATTTT. The chain employs TRBV12-3 or TRBV12-4 and TRBJ2-3; maybe TRBD2 (6 bases). This CDR3 is built from 13 residues. V lost 1 base and J lost 4, with 6 bases in between.

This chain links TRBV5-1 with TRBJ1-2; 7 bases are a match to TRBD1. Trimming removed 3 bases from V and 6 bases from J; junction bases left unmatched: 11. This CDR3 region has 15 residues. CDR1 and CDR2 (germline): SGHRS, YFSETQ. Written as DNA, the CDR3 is TGCGCCAGCAGCTCGGCCGGGACAGCGCTACATGGCTACACCTTC. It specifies CASSSAGTALHGYTF.